The next 15 T cell receptor beta chains were all read from a single sample in a study of early T cells in non-severe SARS-CoV-2 infection. TCRdb fed the 5' RACE reads into MiXCR, producing one record per CDR3 protein. The sample contains 70,000 or so distinct CDR3 sequences, about a tenth of which appear only once. This material consisted of whole blood, taken at baseline. These receptors came from an adult who was a healthcare worker with PCR-confirmed SARS-CoV-2 infection or an uninfected control (not recorded which).

This clonotype turned up a few times. The rearrangement joins TRBV7-8 to TRBJ1-4, with D possibly TRBD1 on 5 matching bases. V dropped 1 base and J dropped 5 bases, with 11 bases sitting between them. This CDR3 is 15 amino acids long. Per the germline V gene, CDR1 is SGHVS and CDR2 is FQNEAQ. CDR3: CASSLDNGGNEKLFF. The CDR3 region has the DNA TGTGCCAGCAGCTTAGATAACGGGGGAAATGAAAAACTGTTTTTT.

Only a few counts were recorded for this clonotype. This chain uses TRBV27 with TRBJ1-1; unclear D gene. With 0 bases removed from V and 3 bases from J, the gap between germline ends came to 11 bases. The CDR3 has 15 residues. Germline lookup yields CDR1 MNHEY and CDR2 SMNVEV (reference sequence). DNA of the CDR3: TGTGCCAGCAGTTTATCGGGCGGTCGGGACACTGAAGCTTTCTTT. This translates into CASSLSGGRDTEAFF.

This clonotype appeared many times. This chain links TRBV20-1 with TRBJ1-5, with 8 bases lining up with TRBD1. The CDR3 extends over 15 amino acids. Trimming took 1 base from V and 2 from J; bases not matched to a gene: 4. Germline lookup yields CDR1 DFQATT and CDR2 SNEGSKA (reference sequence). The CDR3 is CSARGTGSGNQPQHF. CDR3 nucleotide sequence: TGCAGTGCTAGAGGGACAGGGTCCGGCAATCAGCCCCAGCATTTT.

V is TRBV6-5 and J is TRBJ2-7; 9 bases are shared with TRBD1. The CDR3 has 12 amino acids. The germline gives CDR1 MNHEY, CDR2 SVGAGI. Losses at the gene ends were 11 bases for V and 4 bases for J; bases not matched to a gene: 6. CDR3 nucleotides: TGTGCCGTACAGGGGGCGCTTTACGAGCAGTACTTC. It specifies CAVQGALYEQYF.

This clonotype was detected many times. The chain joins TRBV6-2 or TRBV6-3 to TRBJ2-5; D could derive from TRBD1 or TRBD2 (5 bases each). This CDR3 comprises 14 residues. Germline V gene sequence: CDR1 MNHEY, CDR2 SVGEGT. V shed 6 bases and J shed 6 bases, with 17 bases lying between them. The CDR3 DNA follows: TGTGCCAGCAGCCCCATCGGGACGAGAAAGACCCAGTACTTC. Translation gives CASSPIGTRKTQYF.

The V gene is TRBV9, the J gene TRBJ1-1, with a possible D match to TRBD1 (6 bases). The CDR3 has 16 residues. The germline gives CDR1 SGDLS, CDR2 YYNGEE. V was shortened by 0 bases and J by 1 base, with 13 bases between the two germline ends. In nucleotides, the CDR3 is TGTGCCAGCAGCGTAGCTATGGACAGCCCGAACACTGAAGCTTTCTTT. This encodes CASSVAMDSPNTEAFF.

The chain recombines TRBV27 with TRBJ1-2; 8 bases match TRBD1. CDR3 length equals 15 residues. The V and J ends lost 3 bases and 3 bases, in that order; junction bases with no gene match: 6. Germline CDR1 MNHEY, CDR2 SMNVEV (reference sequence). DNA of the CDR3: TGTGCCAGCAGTTTTGGAGGACAGGGCCACTATGGCTACACCTTC. It specifies CASSFGGQGHYGYTF.

The chain recombines TRBV12-3 or TRBV12-4 with TRBJ2-1; 10 bases are shared with TRBD2. Losses at the gene ends were 3 bases for V and 9 bases for J; bases not matched to a gene: 5. CDR3 length: 14 residues. The CDR3 bases are TGTGCCAGCAGTTTCTCTAGCGGGGGTGGTGAGCAGTTCTTC. This gives the protein CASSFSSGGGEQFF.

This clonotype was counted a few times. The CDR3 region is CASSLDSSAYYEQYF. CDR3 sequence (DNA): TGTGCCAGCAGCTTGGACTCATCGGCCTACTACGAGCAGTACTTC. The rearrangement uses TRBV7-2 and TRBJ2-7; maybe TRBD2 (5 bases). The CDR3 contains 15 residues. The V gene's germline CDR1 is SGHTA and CDR2 FQGNSA. Between the trimmed V and J ends, which lost 3 bases and 3 bases, there was a span of 15 bases. Using reference TRBV7-2 and TRBJ2-7 for the parts outside the CDR3, the full variable domain is GAGVSQSPSNKVTEKGKDVELRCDPISGHTALYWYRQSLGQGLEFLIYFQGNSAPDKSGLPSDRFSAERTGGSVSTLTIQRTQQEDSAVYLCASSLDSSAYYEQYFGPGTRLTVT.

The genes are TRBV2 and TRBJ1-1; D call uncertain. The CDR3 is made up of 15 amino acids. V dropped 0 bases and J dropped 1 base, with 9 bases sitting between them. Germline loops: CDR1 SNHLY, CDR2 FYNNEI. The CDR3 DNA follows: TGTGCCAGCAGTGAAGCAATATCGTGGAACACTGAAGCTTTCTTT. As protein: CASSEAISWNTEAFF.

The CDR3 DNA sequence: TGTGCCAGCAGCTCAAAGGGACAACCGTACGACGAGCAGTACTTC. Amino acid sequence: CASSSKGQPYDEQYF. This chain joins TRBV5-4 and TRBJ2-7; D is possibly TRBD1 (6 bases). CDR3 size: 15 residues. CDR1 and CDR2 (germline): SGHNT, YYREEE (reference sequence). V gave up 3 bases and J gave up 5 bases, with 18 bases separating them.

This clonotype appeared a few times. The DNA of the CDR3 is TGCGCCAGCAGCTCGAGGACTAGCGGGGGAACAGATACGCAGTATTTT. As protein: CASSSRTSGGTDTQYF. The J gene is TRBJ2-3, the V gene TRBV5-1; 13 nucleotides match TRBD2. The CDR3 covers 16 residues. The junction had 4 bases not matched to a gene; V was cut back by 3 bases and J by 3 bases. CDR1 is SGHRS, CDR2 YFSETQ, per germline.

This clonotype has just one count. This chain uses TRBV7-6 with TRBJ2-1; 9 bases agree with TRBD2. CDR1 is SGHVS and CDR2 is FNYEAQ in the germline V gene. The CDR3 loop spans 15 amino acids. V lost 2 bases and J lost 10; bases outside the gene matches: 9. This CDR3 reads CASSLLTAGGTEQFF. The CDR3 nucleotides are TGTGCCAGCAGCTTATTGACAGCGGGGGGCACAGAGCAGTTCTTC.

This clonotype was observed a single time. The chain links TRBV20-1 to TRBJ2-1; unclear D gene. V lost 0 bases, J lost 1 base, and 7 bases lay in between. This CDR3 region has 14 residues. CDR1 is DFQATT, CDR2 SNEGSKA, per germline (reference sequence). The CDR3 reads CSARDDGSYNEQFF. As DNA, the CDR3 is TGCAGTGCTAGAGACGACGGTTCCTACAATGAGCAGTTCTTC.

The chain combines TRBV20-1 with TRBJ1-5; D is perhaps TRBD1 (5 bases). This CDR3 region has 13 residues. Deletions cut 2 bases from V and 7 bases from J, with 12 bases between. Germline loops: CDR1 DFQATT, CDR2 SNEGSKA (reference sequence). CDR3 protein: CSARRGTGQPQHF. The CDR3 region has the DNA TGCAGTGCTAGAAGAGGGACGGGACAGCCCCAGCATTTT.